The 13 T cell receptor beta chains in this list originate from one sample, sequenced in a study of regulatory T cells in long-lasting Graves disease. Arm-PCR with iRepertoire HTBI primers amplified the CDR3 regions for these TCR beta libraries. TCRdb used MiXCR to reprocess the multiplex PCR reads, holding one entry per CDR3 protein. This repertoire shows 300,000 to 450,000 distinct CDR3 sequences, 15% found once; its top ten account for 22%. Sample time point: newly diagnosed GD, antithyroid drugs for less than 3 months. PBMC RNA was the source of the TCR library. The source material was peripheral blood mononuclear cells (PBMCs), sampled at new diagnosis, from a patient treated with antithyroid drugs. These receptors originate from a female donor with Graves disease.

This clonotype has a count of ten or more. This chain uses TRBV6-1 with TRBJ2-7, with D perhaps TRBD1 or TRBD2 (5 bases each). This CDR3 is built from 13 residues. Trimming removed 6 bases at V and 6 bases at J, with 15 bases between. Germline CDR1 is MNHNS and CDR2 is SASEGT. The chain's CDR3 is CASRGRDVSEQYF. The CDR3 bases are TGTGCCAGCAGAGGTCGGGACGTTTCCGAGCAGTACTTC.

V usage is TRBV29-1 and J usage is TRBJ1-1; TRBD1 might be the D (5 bases). Germline assignment: CDR1 SQVTM and CDR2 ANQGSEA. The CDR3 spans 19 residues. V was pared by 4 bases and J by 2 bases, with 29 bases between. For the CDR3, the DNA is TGCAGCGTTGTCCTCCCGGGTCTAGGAGGGACGAGGGAAAACACTGAAGCTTTCTTT. This encodes CSVVLPGLGGTRENTEAFF.

V and J are TRBV7-2 and TRBJ2-5, with 15 bases identical to TRBD2. There are 17 residues in the CDR3. Germline V gene sequence: CDR1 SGHTA, CDR2 FQGNSA. The V gene end was trimmed by 5 bases and the J gene end by 5 bases; junction bases not matched to a gene: 9. CDR3 region: CASSADGLAGGRETQYF. The DNA for the CDR3 is TGTGCCAGCAGCGCCGACGGACTAGCGGGGGGGCGGGAGACCCAGTACTTC.

This clonotype was recorded at least ten times. The chain carries TRBV7-2 and TRBJ1-1, with D possibly being TRBD1 (5 bases). V was pared by 4 bases and J by 4 bases, with 19 bases between. This CDR3 contains 16 residues. In germline, CDR1 is SGHTA, CDR2 FQGNSA. The CDR3 DNA follows: TGTGCCAGCAGCTGGGCCGGGGCACTCAAAGGCACTGAAGCTTTCTTT. Protein product: CASSWAGALKGTEAFF.

This clonotype was seen ten or more times. The chain is built from TRBV12-3 or TRBV12-4 and TRBJ2-2, with D possibly matching TRBD1 (5 bases). The CDR3 runs to 16 residues. Trimming shortened V by 2 bases and J by 0 bases, and 10 bases separated the two germline ends. Here the CDR3 DNA reads TGTGCCAGCAGTTTATACAGGAACTCGAACACCGGGGAGCTGTTTTTT. Residues: CASSLYRNSNTGELFF.

This clonotype came up many times. V is TRBV4-1 and J is TRBJ2-7; D remains ambiguous. CDR3 length equals 14 residues. V was cut by 4 bases and J by 2 bases, with 12 bases left in between. The germline V gene has CDR1 MGHRA and CDR2 YSYEKL. The CDR3 DNA is TGCGCCAGCAGCCTACGCTCGTCAGCCTACGAGCAGTACTTC. This encodes CASSLRSSAYEQYF.

This clonotype was counted at least ten times. The chain joins TRBV11-3 to TRBJ2-1; TRBD1 matches at 7 bases. The V and J ends lost 5 bases and 7 bases, in that order; junction bases with no gene match: 11. CDR1 and CDR2 from the germline V gene are SGHNT and YENEEA. CDR3 size: 15 residues. CDR3 region: CASSGGTGAGNEQFF. CDR3 sequence (DNA): TGTGCCAGCAGCGGAGGCACAGGGGCGGGTAATGAGCAGTTCTTC.

This clonotype was observed at least ten times. The V call is TRBV20-1, the J call TRBJ2-5; 15 nucleotides agree with TRBD2. The length of the CDR3 is 18 residues. With V trimmed by 0 bases and J by 3 bases, 8 bases remained unmatched. Germline V gene data show CDR1 as DFQATT and CDR2 as SNEGSKA (reference sequence). The CDR3 region has the DNA TGCAGTGCTAGAGACATGGGGACTAGCGGGGGGTTTGAAGAGACCCAGTACTTC. Translated, it gives CSARDMGTSGGFEETQYF.

In this sample, this clonotype turned up many times. This rearrangement joins TRBV28 to TRBJ1-2; 10 bases agree with TRBD1. Germline CDR1 reads MDHEN; CDR2 reads SYDVKM. The trim removed 5 bases at V and 2 bases at J, leaving 5 bases unmatched. This CDR3 contains 15 residues. The CDR3 DNA sequence: TGTGCCAGCAGTCCGACAGGGGGCTTGAACTATGGCTACACCTTC. This sequence encodes CASSPTGGLNYGYTF.

This clonotype was observed many times. V usage is TRBV6-1 and J usage is TRBJ2-7; 11 nucleotides match TRBD1. The CDR3 is 22 residues long. V was pared by 6 bases and J by 2 bases, with 27 bases of the junction left unmatched. CDR1 and CDR2 (germline): MNHNS, SASEGT. As DNA, the CDR3 is TGTGCCAGCAGAGGACAGGGGGCGATACAACCTCAAAGGGGCCGAACAACCTACGAGCAGTACTTC. Protein sequence: CASRGQGAIQPQRGRTTYEQYF.

This clonotype has more than one count but fewer than ten. The chain recombines TRBV20-1 with TRBJ1-4, with TRBD1 matching 7 bases. This CDR3 region has 14 residues. V lost 2 bases and J lost 8; bases outside the gene matches: 8. Germline CDR1 and CDR2: DFQATT and SNEGSKA (reference sequence). The DNA of the CDR3 is TGCAGTGCTAGATGGGCAGGGGGAAGGGAAAAACTGTTTTTT. This codes for CSARWAGGREKLFF.

At least ten counts were recorded for this clonotype. This rearrangement joins TRBV28 to TRBJ2-1, with a possible D match to TRBD2 (7 bases). CDR3 length: 16 residues. V lost 4 bases and J lost 4, with 17 bases in between. The germline gives CDR1 MDHEN, CDR2 SYDVKM. CDR3 region: CASSSLRGGGYNEQFF. In DNA, the CDR3 is TGTGCCAGCAGTTCCTTGAGGGGAGGGGGGTACAATGAGCAGTTCTTC.

The sample holds many counts of this clonotype. The chain recombines TRBV7-9 with TRBJ1-1, with TRBD1 as a possible D gene (5 bases). From germline, CDR1 is SEHNR and CDR2 FQNEAQ (reference sequence). Trimming removed 2 bases from V and 3 bases from J, with 13 bases in between. The CDR3 is 15 amino acids. The CDR3 DNA follows: TGTGCCAGCAGCTTATCTGGGGGGATCGACACTGAAGCTTTCTTT. Encoded protein: CASSLSGGIDTEAFF.